A selection of T cell receptor beta chains follows, all from one sample in a study of blood T cell repertoires in COVID-19. Sequencing was performed with immunoSEQ multiplex PCR; in TCRdb, only in-frame clones are kept and a portion is missing. The sample has 130,000 to 150,000 clones, 65% to 85% seen once; the top ten hold 7% to 9%. Sample: peripheral blood. The receptors originated from a man aged 45-60 years with active or convalescent COVID-19. The CDR3 runs from the conserved cysteine through the conserved F or W. D genes are given only for firm matches. Size is stated for part of the rows, as once, few or many counts, or as a class when the clone is expanded.

d_gene	j_gene	v_gene	abundance	CDR3nt	CDR3aa
NA	TRBJ2-2	TRBV18	NA	TGTGCCAGCTCACCACAACTAGCAAACACCGGGGAGCTGTTTTTT	CASSPQLANTGELFF
TRBD1	TRBJ2-2	TRBV6-5	few	TGTGCCAGCACTACAGGGGCAGGGTGGACCGGGGAGCTGTTTTTT	CASTTGAGWTGELFF
NA	TRBJ2-7	TRBV19	NA	TGTGCCAGTAGTACCAGCGGCTACGAGCAGTACTTC	CASSTSGYEQYF
TRBD2	TRBJ2-3	TRBV24-1	NA	TGTGCCACCAGTGATAAAGGACTAGCGGGAGGGATTGGGAGCACAGATACGCAGTATTTT	CATSDKGLAGGIGSTDTQYF
TRBD2	TRBJ2-1	TRBV11-2	NA	TGTGCCAGCAGCCAACGGGGGACTAGCGGGGGGAATGAGCAGTTCTTC	CASSQRGTSGGNEQFF
NA	TRBJ1-2	TRBV7-9	once	TGTGCCAGCAGCTTAAGGGGCGGCTACACCTTC	CASSLRGGYTF
TRBD1	TRBJ1-1	TRBV28	few	TGTGCCAGCACCCTGGGACAGCTCATATCCACTGAAGCTTTCTTT	CASTLGQLISTEAFF
NA	TRBJ2-3	TRBV6-2/TRBV6-3	NA	TGTGCCAGCAGTTACTCAGCCCACACAGATACGCAGTATTTT	CASSYSAHTDTQYF
TRBD1	TRBJ2-2	TRBV6-5	NA	TGTGCCAGCAGTTACCTGGGACAGGGAGGGGACGGGGAGCTGTTTTTT	CASSYLGQGGDGELFF
TRBD2	TRBJ2-7	TRBV11-2	many	TGTGCCAGCAGCCCCCGCTTTAGCGGGGGGTTCTACGAGCAGTACTTC	CASSPRFSGGFYEQYF
NA	TRBJ2-1	TRBV3-1/TRBV3-2	few	TGTGCCAGCAGCCTCGGCCTATCCGTGACATACAATGAGCAGTTCTTC	CASSLGLSVTYNEQFF
TRBD1	TRBJ2-1	TRBV24-1	NA	TGTGCCACCAGTGACCTCCGGGACAGCTCCTACAATGAGCAGTTCTTC	CATSDLRDSSYNEQFF
NA	TRBJ2-3	TRBV7-9	NA	TGTGCCAGCAGCATTGTGTCAGGGGAAGTTGATACGCAGTATTTT	CASSIVSGEVDTQYF
TRBD2	TRBJ2-1	TRBV7-9	few	TGTGCCAGCAGCCGAGGACTAGCGGGAGTTAATGAGCAGTTCTTC	CASSRGLAGVNEQFF
TRBD1	TRBJ1-2	TRBV11-2	NA	TGTGCCAGCAGCGTCAGACAGGGGGCGAGAGGCTACACCTTC	CASSVRQGARGYTF
NA	TRBJ2-7	TRBV29-1	NA	TGCAGCGTTGAAGATACCAGACAGGACTCCTACGAGCAGTACTTC	CSVEDTRQDSYEQYF
TRBD1	TRBJ1-1	TRBV28	few	TGTGCCAGCAGCCTCTGGGACAGCATGAACACTGAAGCTTTCTTT	CASSLWDSMNTEAFF
NA	TRBJ2-2	TRBV11-2	NA	TGTGCCAGCGGAGGGGCAGGGAACACCGGGGAGCTGTTTTTT	CASGGAGNTGELFF
NA	TRBJ2-7	TRBV27	NA	TGTGCCAGCAGTAAACTAGTCTACCACGAGCAGTACTTC	CASSKLVYHEQYF
TRBD1	TRBJ2-1	TRBV6-5	NA	TGTGCCAGCAGTTACAAAGACAGGGTCGATGAGCAGTTCTTC	CASSYKDRVDEQFF
TRBD1	TRBJ1-4	TRBV18	NA	TGTGCCAGCTCAGCACAGGGGGCGGCTAATGAAAAACTGTTTTTT	CASSAQGAANEKLFF
TRBD1	TRBJ2-5	TRBV5-4	NA	TGTGCCAGCAGAAAGACAGGGACGGAGACCCAGTACTTC	CASRKTGTETQYF
NA	TRBJ2-7	TRBV5-4	NA	TGTGCCAGCAGCGAATCCACAGGGAAAGAATACGAGCAGTACTTC	CASSESTGKEYEQYF
TRBD1	TRBJ1-2	TRBV11-2	NA	TGTGCCAGCAGCCGATGGGCACAGGGGGCAGGTTATGGCTACACCTTC	CASSRWAQGAGYGYTF
TRBD1	TRBJ1-5	TRBV28	NA	TGTGCCAGTTACGGGACAGGGGGCTATCAGCCCCAGCATTTT	CASYGTGGYQPQHF
NA	TRBJ1-3	TRBV6-1	NA	TGTGCCAGCAGTGAGGGGGCGGCCACCATATATTTT	CASSEGAATIYF
TRBD1	TRBJ1-5	TRBV5-1	NA	TGCGCCAGCAGCCTGGGGACAGGGGCCGCGGGGCAGCCCCAGCATTTT	CASSLGTGAAGQPQHF
NA	TRBJ2-1	TRBV5-1	NA	TGCGCCAGCAGCTGGAGGGATGAGCAGTTCTTC	CASSWRDEQFF
TRBD1	TRBJ1-5	TRBV6-5	NA	TGTGCCAGCAGTTTGGACAGGGGAGGCAATCAGCCCCAGCATTTT	CASSLDRGGNQPQHF
TRBD1	TRBJ2-7	TRBV7-9	NA	TGTGCCAGCAGCCGGGACAGCCCCTACGAGCAGTACTTC	CASSRDSPYEQYF
TRBD1	TRBJ2-5	TRBV11-3	NA	TGTGCCAGCAGCTTAGCCCTGACAGGGATAGAGACCCAGTACTTC	CASSLALTGIETQYF
NA	TRBJ2-2	TRBV11-2	NA	TGTGCCAGCAGCTTAATTGTGCAGGGTGGCACCGGGGAGCTGTTTTTT	CASSLIVQGGTGELFF
TRBD2	TRBJ2-1	TRBV7-2	few	TGTGCCAGCAGCTTAGAGTGGACTAGCGGGAGAAAGTTCTTC	CASSLEWTSGRKFF
TRBD2	TRBJ2-7	TRBV28	NA	TGTGCCAGCAGTTTGGGAGGACTAGCGGGAGTCCACGAGCAGTACTTC	CASSLGGLAGVHEQYF
TRBD2	TRBJ2-7	TRBV28	NA	TGTGCCAGCAGTAACCGGGACTACTCCTACGAGCAGTACTTC	CASSNRDYSYEQYF
NA	TRBJ1-5	TRBV24-1	NA	TGTGCCACCAGTGACCAGGGTTACAATCAGCCCCAGCATTTT	CATSDQGYNQPQHF
TRBD1	TRBJ1-4	TRBV2	once	TGTGCCAGCAGTAGGGACAGCAATGAAAAACTGTTTTTT	CASSRDSNEKLFF
NA	TRBJ1-3	TRBV27	NA	TGTGCCAGCAGTTTAAGCTTTAGAGGCTTCTCTGGAAACACCATATATTTT	CASSLSFRGFSGNTIYF
NA	TRBJ2-3	TRBV5-1	NA	TGCGCCAGCAGCTACTCACTGAACAGACAGCTAAACACAGATACGCAGTATTTT	CASSYSLNRQLNTDTQYF
NA	TRBJ1-2	TRBV5-6	once	TGTGCCAGCAGCTGGGGAGAGGCTAACTATGGCTACACCTTC	CASSWGEANYGYTF
TRBD2	TRBJ2-5	TRBV18	once	TGTGCCAGCTCACCAGGGGGTCGGGAGGCCCAGTACTTC	CASSPGGREAQYF
TRBD1	TRBJ2-2	TRBV5-1	NA	TGCGCCACCCCTATAACAGGGGGTAACACCGGGGAGCTGTTTTTT	CATPITGGNTGELFF
TRBD1	TRBJ1-4	TRBV28	NA	TGTGCCAGCGGCTCCGGGACAGGGTTGTGGGAAAAACTGTTTTTT	CASGSGTGLWEKLFF
TRBD1	TRBJ1-4	TRBV24-1	NA	TGTGCCACCAGTGATTTGGGACAGGGGGGAAGTGAAAAACTGTTTTTT	CATSDLGQGGSEKLFF
NA	TRBJ1-6	TRBV30	NA	TGTGCCTGGAGTTTCGGCAGGGAGGATTCACCCCTCCACTTT	CAWSFGREDSPLHF
TRBD2	TRBJ2-1	TRBV9	NA	TGTGCCAGCAGCGTAGAGCCCGGGGGGTCCTACAATGAGCAGTTCTTC	CASSVEPGGSYNEQFF
NA	TRBJ1-2	TRBV10-2	NA	TGCGCCAGCAGTGAACCCGGGCGCAGCGGAGGCTACACCTTC	CASSEPGRSGGYTF
TRBD1	TRBJ1-5	TRBV5-4	NA	TGTGCCAGCAGCTTGTTGGGACAGGGGGACAAATGGAGCAATCAGCCCCAGCATTTT	CASSLLGQGDKWSNQPQHF
NA	TRBJ1-5	TRBV21-1	once	TGTGCCAGCAAAAAAAGTGTCCCCGGTGTGAATCAGCCCCAGCATTTT	CASKKSVPGVNQPQHF
NA	TRBJ1-1	TRBV19	NA	TGTGCCAGTAGTACAACTATGAACACTGAAGCTTTCTTT	CASSTTMNTEAFF
TRBD2	TRBJ2-1	TRBV5-4	NA	TGTGCCAGCAGCTCGCAGGGGGCGCAGGGACTAGCGGACTACAATGAGCAGTTCTTC	CASSSQGAQGLADYNEQFF
TRBD2	TRBJ2-1	TRBV19	NA	TGTGCCAGTAGTATGGGAAGCGGGAGGGACAATGAGCAGTTCTTC	CASSMGSGRDNEQFF
NA	TRBJ2-3	TRBV27	NA	TGTGCCAGCAGTCTCGGACAGACTCCCAGCACAGATACGCAGTATTTT	CASSLGQTPSTDTQYF
TRBD1	TRBJ1-1	TRBV25-1	NA	TGTGCCAGCAGACGACAGGGGGCGAGGACTGAAGCTTTCTTT	CASRRQGARTEAFF
TRBD1	TRBJ1-1	TRBV24-1	NA	TGTGCCACCAGTGAGGGCGACAGGGGAGAGGACACTGAAGCTTTCTTT	CATSEGDRGEDTEAFF
TRBD1	TRBJ2-2	TRBV28	NA	TGTGCCGAGCAGGGGGCATACACCGGGGAGCTGTTTTTT	CAEQGAYTGELFF